One sample yielded the 22 T cell receptor beta chains listed below, sequenced in a study of blood T cell repertoires in COVID-19. Produced via immunoSEQ multiplex PCR; TCRdb's table is partial and in-frame only. The sample includes approximately 210,000 clones, around 88% seen only once; the top ten take 7% to 10%. Sequencing was carried out using peripheral blood. The source is a woman aged 50 to 60 with acute or convalescent COVID-19.

The chain has TRBV28 and TRBJ2-2, with D perhaps TRBD2 (6 bases). V was cut by 4 bases and J by 2 bases, with 14 bases left in between. The CDR3 spans 16 residues. Germline CDR1 and CDR2: MDHEN and SYDVKM. In nucleotides, the CDR3 is TGTGCCAGCAGTTCCTCTAAGGGGACTAACACCGGGGAGCTGTTTTTT. It codes for CASSSSKGTNTGELFF.

V usage is TRBV13 and J usage is TRBJ2-2; D possibly corresponds to TRBD2 (5 bases). V gave up 0 bases and J gave up 0 bases, with 8 bases separating them. This CDR3 spans 16 amino acids. Per germline, CDR1 PRHDT and CDR2 FYEKMQ (reference sequence). CDR3 loop: CASSLGGKANTGELFF. Here the CDR3 DNA reads TGTGCCAGCAGCTTAGGCGGGAAAGCGAACACCGGGGAGCTGTTTTTT.

This rearrangement joins TRBV7-9 to TRBJ1-1; D possibly corresponds to TRBD1 (5 bases). V was trimmed by 1 base and J by 0 bases, leaving 15 bases between them. Per the germline V gene, CDR1 is SEHNR and CDR2 is FQNEAQ (reference sequence). This CDR3 spans 17 amino acids. The CDR3 sequence is CASSLEGQRFMNTEAFF. CDR3 in DNA: TGTGCCAGCAGCTTAGAGGGGCAGAGGTTCATGAACACTGAAGCTTTCTTT.

The chain couples TRBV7-3 to TRBJ2-7, with unresolved D. Germline V gene lookup returns CDR1 SGHTA and CDR2 FQGTGA. Trimming took off 3 bases at V and 3 bases at J, with 9 bases between the two ends. The CDR3 extends over 13 amino acids. In nucleotides, the CDR3 is TGTGCCAGCAGCTTGGCCCCCTTCTACGAGCAGTACTTC. This codes for CASSLAPFYEQYF.

V is TRBV21-1 and J is TRBJ2-5; the listed D gene, TRBD1, was not tested against the DNA. TRBV21-1 is a documented pseudogene. This CDR3 contains 14 residues. CDR3 DNA sequence: TGTGCCAGCAGCAAGGGGTCAGGGAACGAGACCCAGTACTTC. Its translation is CASSKGSGNETQYF.

The chain uses TRBV29-1 and TRBJ1-1, with unresolved D. V dropped 6 bases and J dropped 3 bases, with 17 bases sitting between them. This CDR3 is built from 14 residues. Germline loops: CDR1 SQVTM, CDR2 ANQGSEA. CDR3 sequence (DNA): TGCAGCGTACCCAGTAATGTGCATTACACTGAAGCTTTCTTT. Its translation: CSVPSNVHYTEAFF.

In its sample, this clone was seen a few times. The rearrangement joins TRBV3-1 (or the pseudogene TRBV3-2) to TRBJ2-2, with 15 nucleotides matching TRBD2. CDR1 and CDR2 from the germline V gene are LGHDT and YNNKEL (reference sequence). Trimming took 4 bases from V and 2 from J; bases not matched to a gene: 11. The CDR3 has 20 amino acids. CDR3 loop: CASSPNRGLAGGTNTGELFF. The CDR3 DNA sequence: TGTGCCAGCAGCCCGAATAGGGGACTAGCGGGAGGAACAAACACCGGGGAGCTGTTTTTT.

The chain employs TRBV13 and TRBJ2-7; 7 nucleotides align to TRBD2. With 4 bases clipped from V and 0 bases from J, the junction kept 3 bases outside the gene matches. The V gene's germline CDR1 is PRHDT and CDR2 FYEKMQ (reference sequence). The length of the CDR3 is 14 residues. The CDR3 sequence is CASSSRTSSYEQYF. CDR3 DNA: TGTGCCAGCAGCTCCCGGACTAGCTCCTACGAGCAGTACTTC. Together with reference TRBV13 and TRBJ2-7, the CDR3 gives the full variable domain: AAGVIQSPRHLIKEKRETATLKCYPIPRHDTVYWYQQGPGQDPQFLISFYEKMQSDKGSIPDRFSAQQFSDYHSELNMSSLELGDSALYFCASSSRTSSYEQYFGPGTRLTVT.

The DNA of the CDR3 is TGTGCCAGCAGCCAAGATAGGGGGAACACCATATATTTT. Translating gives CASSQDRGNTIYF. The chain employs TRBV3-1 (or the pseudogene TRBV3-2) and TRBJ1-3; possible D gene TRBD1, 6 bases. Germline loops: CDR1 LGHDT, CDR2 YNNKEL (reference sequence). The CDR3 runs to 13 residues. V gave up 0 bases and J gave up 7 bases, with 7 bases separating them.

Only a few counts were recorded for this clone. The rearrangement uses TRBV28 and TRBJ1-1; unclear D gene. CDR1 and CDR2 (germline): MDHEN, SYDVKM. Trimming left V 3 bases short and J 1 base short, with 6 bases between. This CDR3 comprises 13 residues. CDR3 amino acids: CASSFYPNTEAFF. In DNA form, the CDR3 reads TGTGCCAGCAGTTTCTACCCGAACACTGAAGCTTTCTTT.

This clone has more than one count but fewer than ten. The V call is TRBV28, the J call TRBJ2-1; the D gene is possibly TRBD2 (5 bases). The V end was cut by 6 bases, the J end by 2 bases, with 20 bases between. CDR1 MDHEN and CDR2 SYDVKM come from the germline V gene. The CDR3 is made up of 17 amino acids. The CDR3 DNA sequence: TGTGCCAGCAGGGAGGCAGGTGCCCCTGCCCCCTACAATGAGCAGTTCTTC. This translates into CASREAGAPAPYNEQFF.

This chain connects TRBV19 to TRBJ2-1, with no clear D. The CDR3 is 17 amino acids. The germline V gene has CDR1 LNHDA and CDR2 SQIVND (reference sequence). V lost 5 bases to trimming and J lost 0 bases, with 17 bases between them. CDR3 nucleotide sequence: TGTGCCAGTAGTGTGTCTAGAGCGTTCAGCTCCTACAATGAGCAGTTCTTC. Residues: CASSVSRAFSSYNEQFF.

The gene calls are TRBV2 and TRBJ2-6; D may be TRBD1 (5 bases). The CDR3 is made up of 15 amino acids. The germline CDR1 and CDR2 sequences are SNHLY and FYNNEI. V lost 6 bases and J 4 bases, leaving 13 bases between the germline ends. This CDR3 is CASRQARRGANVLTF. CDR3 bases: TGTGCCAGCAGACAGGCGAGACGGGGGGCCAACGTCCTGACTTTC. The whole variable domain, filled in from reference TRBV2 and TRBJ2-6, reads EPEVTQTPSHQVTQMGQEVILRCVPISNHLYFYWYRQILGQKVEFLVSFYNNEISEKSEIFDDQFSVERPDGSNFTLKIRSTKLEDSAMYFCASRQARRGANVLTFGAGSRLTVL.

The rearrangement joins TRBV25-1 to TRBJ2-1; 9 bases map to TRBD2. CDR1 is MGHDK, CDR2 SYGVNS, per germline. The length of the CDR3 is 15 residues. With V trimmed by 2 bases and J by 5 bases, 4 bases remained unmatched. The CDR3 DNA reads TGTGCCAGCAGTGAACTTGGGACTAGCAACAATGAGCAGTTCTTC. Its protein is CASSELGTSNNEQFF. The full variable domain, with the rest looked up from reference TRBV25-1 and TRBJ2-1, is EADIYQTPRYLVIGTGKKITLECSQTMGHDKMYWYQQDPGMELHLIHYSYGVNSTEKGDLSSESTVSRIRTEHFPLTLESARPSHTSQYLCASSELGTSNNEQFFGPGTRLTVL.

This clone was recorded at least ten times. V usage is TRBV4-2 and J usage is TRBJ1-1, with 10 bases fitting TRBD1. This CDR3 has 15 residues. V lost 3 bases and J lost 3; bases outside the gene matches: 4. The germline gives CDR1 LGHNA, CDR2 YNFKEQ. CDR3 in DNA: TGTGCCAGCAGCCACCCCGGACAGGGGGACACTGAAGCTTTCTTT. It encodes CASSHPGQGDTEAFF.

The DNA of the CDR3 is TGTGCCAGCAGCTTAGACCCCCAGGGGACCCAGTACTTC. It codes for CASSLDPQGTQYF. The chain has TRBV11-2 and TRBJ2-5, with a possible D match to TRBD1 (5 bases). The CDR3 covers 13 residues. Trimming took 0 bases from V and 7 from J, leaving 9 bases between them. Germline CDR1 SGHAT, CDR2 FQNNGV.

V usage is TRBV3-1 (or the pseudogene TRBV3-2) and J usage is TRBJ2-2; 7 positions agree with TRBD1. Germline V lookup: CDR1 LGHDT, CDR2 YNNKEL (reference sequence). The V and J ends lost 8 bases and 5 bases, in that order; junction bases with no gene match: 11. The CDR3 loop spans 15 amino acids. The CDR3 DNA sequence: TGTGCCAGCCTATCCCCCGGGACAGATACCGGGGAGCTGTTTTTT. It translates to CASLSPGTDTGELFF.

The CDR3 DNA follows: TGTGCCAGCAGTTCCTCGACAGGGAACCAAGAGACCCAGTACTTC. Its protein product is CASSSSTGNQETQYF. The J gene is TRBJ2-5, the V gene TRBV28, with 7 bases fitting TRBD1. Per germline, CDR1 MDHEN and CDR2 SYDVKM. This CDR3 spans 15 amino acids. V gave up 4 bases and J gave up 0 bases; unmatched junction bases: 5.

This chain joins TRBV5-1 and TRBJ2-2; TRBD2 matches at 7 bases. J lost 4 bases, V lost 7 bases, and 10 bases had no gene match. The germline CDR1 and CDR2 sequences are SGHRS and YFSETQ. The length of the CDR3 is 15 residues. DNA of the CDR3: TGCGCCAGCGGAACTAGCGAATGGGTCACCGGGGAGCTGTTTTTT. It yields the protein CASGTSEWVTGELFF.

The J gene is TRBJ2-7, the V gene TRBV5-4, with TRBD2 identical over 7 bases. The CDR3 contains 14 residues. V gave up 4 bases and J gave up 2 bases; unmatched junction bases: 6. The germline gives CDR1 SGHNT, CDR2 YYREEE (reference sequence). The CDR3 DNA reads as TGTGCCAGCAGCCGCGAGCGGGGAGCCTACGAGCAGTACTTC. Its protein is CASSRERGAYEQYF.

J is TRBJ1-1 and V is TRBV29-1, with D maybe TRBD1 (6 bases). Germline CDR1 is SQVTM and CDR2 is ANQGSEA. CDR3 length equals 12 residues. The V end lost 6 bases, the J end lost 6 bases, and 14 bases lay between the germline ends. The CDR3 nucleotides are TGCAGCGTGTTACAGGGTAGAGCTGAAGCTTTCTTT. This gives the protein CSVLQGRAEAFF.

The V and J genes are TRBV28 and TRBJ2-7; TRBD1 aligns across 7 bases. Germline V lookup: CDR1 MDHEN, CDR2 SYDVKM. Trimming cost V 4 bases and J 4 bases; bases outside gene matches: 13. This CDR3 has 16 amino acids. CDR3: CASSSTGVKSRYEQYF. CDR3 nucleotides: TGTGCCAGCAGTTCTACAGGGGTTAAGTCTCGGTACGAGCAGTACTTC.